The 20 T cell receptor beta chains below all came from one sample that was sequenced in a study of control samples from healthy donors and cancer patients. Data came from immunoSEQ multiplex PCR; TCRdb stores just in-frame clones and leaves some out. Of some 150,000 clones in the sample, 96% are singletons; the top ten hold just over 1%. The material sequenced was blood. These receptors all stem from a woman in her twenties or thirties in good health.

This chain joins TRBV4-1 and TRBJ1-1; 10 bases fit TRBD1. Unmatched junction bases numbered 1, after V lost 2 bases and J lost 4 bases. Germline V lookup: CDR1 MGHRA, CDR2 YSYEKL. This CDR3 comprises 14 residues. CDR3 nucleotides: TGCGCCAGCAGCCAAAGGACAGGGGGCACTGAAGCTTTCTTT. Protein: CASSQRTGGTEAFF.

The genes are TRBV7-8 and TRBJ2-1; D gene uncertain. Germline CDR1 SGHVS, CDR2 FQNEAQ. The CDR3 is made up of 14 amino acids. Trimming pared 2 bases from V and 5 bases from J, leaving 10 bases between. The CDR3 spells CASSLRRTDNEQFF. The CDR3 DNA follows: TGTGCCAGCAGCTTAAGGCGGACCGACAATGAGCAGTTCTTC. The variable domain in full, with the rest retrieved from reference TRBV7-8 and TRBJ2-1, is GAGVSQSPRYKVAKRGQDVALRCDPISGHVSLFWYQQALGQGPEFLTYFQNEAQLDKSGLPSDRFFAERPEGSVSTLKIQRTQQEDSAVYLCASSLRRTDNEQFFGPGTRLTVL.

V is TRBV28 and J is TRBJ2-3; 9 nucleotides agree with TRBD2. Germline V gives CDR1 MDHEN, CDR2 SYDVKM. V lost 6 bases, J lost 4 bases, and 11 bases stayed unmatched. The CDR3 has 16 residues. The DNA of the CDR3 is TGTGCCAGCAGAACCGGGACTAGCTTTGGGGCAGATACGCAGTATTTT. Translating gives CASRTGTSFGADTQYF.

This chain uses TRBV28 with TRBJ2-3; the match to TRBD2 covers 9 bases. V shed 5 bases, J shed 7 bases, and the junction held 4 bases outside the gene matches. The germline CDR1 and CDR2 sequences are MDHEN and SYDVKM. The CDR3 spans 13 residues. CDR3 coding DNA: TGTGCCAGCAGTCGGACTAGCGTCAATACGCAGTATTTT. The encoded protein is CASSRTSVNTQYF.

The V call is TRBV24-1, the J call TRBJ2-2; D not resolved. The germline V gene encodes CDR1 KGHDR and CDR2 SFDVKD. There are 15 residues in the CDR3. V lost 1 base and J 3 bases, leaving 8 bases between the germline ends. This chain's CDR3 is CATSDLGRDTGELFF. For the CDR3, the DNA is TGTGCCACCAGTGATTTAGGCAGAGACACCGGGGAGCTGTTTTTT.

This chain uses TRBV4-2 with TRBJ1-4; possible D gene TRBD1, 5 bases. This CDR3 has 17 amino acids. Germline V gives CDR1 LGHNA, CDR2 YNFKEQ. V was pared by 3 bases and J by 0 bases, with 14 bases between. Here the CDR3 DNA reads TGTGCCAGCAGCCACGAGGGGACCTATGCAACTAATGAAAAACTGTTTTTT. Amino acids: CASSHEGTYATNEKLFF.

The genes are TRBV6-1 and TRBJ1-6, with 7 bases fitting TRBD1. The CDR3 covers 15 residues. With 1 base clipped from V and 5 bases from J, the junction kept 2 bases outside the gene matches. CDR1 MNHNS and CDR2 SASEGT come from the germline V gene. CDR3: CASSEEGANNSPLHF. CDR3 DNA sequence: TGTGCCAGCAGTGAAGAGGGGGCAAATAATTCACCCCTCCACTTT.

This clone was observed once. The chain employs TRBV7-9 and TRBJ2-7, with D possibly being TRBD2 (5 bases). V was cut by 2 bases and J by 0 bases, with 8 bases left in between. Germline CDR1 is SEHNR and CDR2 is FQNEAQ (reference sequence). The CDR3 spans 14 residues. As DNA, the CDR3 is TGTGCCAGCAGCTTACCCCGGGACTCCTACGAGCAGTACTTC. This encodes CASSLPRDSYEQYF.

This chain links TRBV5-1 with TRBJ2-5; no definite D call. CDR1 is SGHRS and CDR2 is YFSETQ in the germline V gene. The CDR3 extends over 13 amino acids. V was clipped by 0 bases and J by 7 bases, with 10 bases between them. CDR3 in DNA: TGCGCCAGCAGCTTGGAAGGATACGGGACCCAGTACTTC. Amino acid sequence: CASSLEGYGTQYF.

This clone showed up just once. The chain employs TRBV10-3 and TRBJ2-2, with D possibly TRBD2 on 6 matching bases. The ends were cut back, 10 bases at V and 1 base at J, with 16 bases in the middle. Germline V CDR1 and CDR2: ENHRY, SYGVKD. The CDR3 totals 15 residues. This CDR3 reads CASKQPGLNTGELFF. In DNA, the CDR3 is TGTGCCAGCAAACAACCGGGACTGAACACCGGGGAGCTGTTTTTT.

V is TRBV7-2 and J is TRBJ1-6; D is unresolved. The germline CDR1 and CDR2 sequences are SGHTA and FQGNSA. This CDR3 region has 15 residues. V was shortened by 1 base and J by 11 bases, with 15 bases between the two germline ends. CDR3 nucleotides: TGTGCCAGCAGCTTAGGGCTGGGAGAAGGAGCACCCCTCCACTTT. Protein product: CASSLGLGEGAPLHF. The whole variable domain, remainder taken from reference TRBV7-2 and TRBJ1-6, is GAGVSQSPSNKVTEKGKDVELRCDPISGHTALYWYRQSLGQGLEFLIYFQGNSAPDKSGLPSDRFSAERTGGSVSTLTIQRTQQEDSAVYLCASSLGLGEGAPLHFGNGTRLTVT.

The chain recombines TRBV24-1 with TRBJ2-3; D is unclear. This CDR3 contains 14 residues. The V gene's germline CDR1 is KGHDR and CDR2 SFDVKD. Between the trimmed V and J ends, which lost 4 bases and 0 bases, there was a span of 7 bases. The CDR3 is CATSDRASTDTQYF. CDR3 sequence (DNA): TGTGCCACCAGTGACAGAGCTAGCACAGATACGCAGTATTTT.

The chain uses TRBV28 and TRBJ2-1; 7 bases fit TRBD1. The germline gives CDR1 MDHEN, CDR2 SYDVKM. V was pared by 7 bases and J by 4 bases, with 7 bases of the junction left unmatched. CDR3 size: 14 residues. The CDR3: CASTNTGDYNEQFF. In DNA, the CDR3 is TGTGCCAGCACCAATACAGGGGATTACAATGAGCAGTTCTTC.

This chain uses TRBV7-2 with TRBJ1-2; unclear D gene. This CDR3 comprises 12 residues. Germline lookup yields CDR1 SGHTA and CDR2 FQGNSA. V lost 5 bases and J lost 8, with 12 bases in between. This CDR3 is CASSQEGFGYTF. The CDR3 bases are TGTGCCAGCAGCCAGGAAGGGTTCGGCTACACCTTC. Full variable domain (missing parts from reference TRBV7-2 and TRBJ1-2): GAGVSQSPSNKVTEKGKDVELRCDPISGHTALYWYRQSLGQGLEFLIYFQGNSAPDKSGLPSDRFSAERTGGSVSTLTIQRTQQEDSAVYLCASSQEGFGYTFGSGTRLTVV.

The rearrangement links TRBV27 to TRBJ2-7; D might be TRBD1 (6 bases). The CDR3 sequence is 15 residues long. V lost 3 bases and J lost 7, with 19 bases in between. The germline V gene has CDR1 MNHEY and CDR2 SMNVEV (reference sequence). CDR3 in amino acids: CASSFVQGPRWEQYF. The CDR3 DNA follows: TGTGCCAGCAGTTTTGTGCAGGGGCCGAGGTGGGAGCAGTACTTC.

The CDR3 DNA reads TGTGCCAGCAGTGAATTGGTTAACACCGGGGAGCTGTTTTTT. It yields the protein CASSELVNTGELFF. The chain recombines TRBV2 with TRBJ2-2; D gene uncertain. Between the trimmed V and J ends, which lost 2 bases and 2 bases, there was a span of 6 bases. CDR1 and CDR2 from the germline V gene are SNHLY and FYNNEI. The CDR3 length is 14 residues. Supplemented by reference TRBV2 and TRBJ2-2, the full variable domain reads EPEVTQTPSHQVTQMGQEVILRCVPISNHLYFYWYRQILGQKVEFLVSFYNNEISEKSEIFDDQFSVERPDGSNFTLKIRSTKLEDSAMYFCASSELVNTGELFFGEGSRLTVL.

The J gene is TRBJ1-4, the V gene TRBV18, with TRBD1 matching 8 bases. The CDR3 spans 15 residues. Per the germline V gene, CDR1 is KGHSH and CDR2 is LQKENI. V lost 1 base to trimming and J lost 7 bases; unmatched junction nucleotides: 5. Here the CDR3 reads CASSPLARGLEKLFF. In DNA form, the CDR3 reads TGTGCCAGCTCACCACTTGCCAGGGGGCTTGAAAAACTGTTTTTT.

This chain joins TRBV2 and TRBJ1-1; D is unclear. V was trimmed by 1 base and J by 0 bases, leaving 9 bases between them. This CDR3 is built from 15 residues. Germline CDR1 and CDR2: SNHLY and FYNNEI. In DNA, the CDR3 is TGTGCCAGCAGTGAAGTTGACATCCTGAACACTGAAGCTTTCTTT. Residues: CASSEVDILNTEAFF.

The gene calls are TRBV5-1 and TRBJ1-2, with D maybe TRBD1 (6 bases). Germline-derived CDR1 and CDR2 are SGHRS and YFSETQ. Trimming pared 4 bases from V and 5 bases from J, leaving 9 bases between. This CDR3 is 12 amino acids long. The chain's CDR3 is CASSPTGYGYTF. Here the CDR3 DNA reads TGCGCCAGCAGCCCCACAGGGTATGGCTACACCTTC.

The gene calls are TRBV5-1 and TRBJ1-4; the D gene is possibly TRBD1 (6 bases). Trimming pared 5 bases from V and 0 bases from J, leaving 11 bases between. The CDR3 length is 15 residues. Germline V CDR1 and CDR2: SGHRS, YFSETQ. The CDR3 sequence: CASRLTGPTNEKLFF. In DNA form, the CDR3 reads TGCGCCAGCAGACTAACAGGGCCAACTAATGAAAAACTGTTTTTT.